These 2 T cell receptor beta chains came from one sample sequenced in a study of OX40 agonist ivuxolimab in advanced cancers. The repertoire was sequenced with immunoSEQ multiplex PCR; TCRdb's copy has only in-frame clones and lacks some. The sample has about 72,000 clones; 85% to 95% are singletons. The sample was CD4+ or CD8+ T cells sorted from blood, taken in a trial of the OX40 agonist ivuxolimab. The receptors were sampled from an adult with an advanced solid tumor such as melanoma, head and neck, liver or kidney cancer.

CDR3 residues: CASSPGQGPSYEQYF. The DNA of the CDR3 is TGTGCCAGTAGCCCGGGACAGGGTCCGTCCTACGAGCAGTACTTC. The V and J genes are TRBV19 and TRBJ2-7, with 9 positions matching TRBD1. This CDR3 is built from 15 residues. CDR1 LNHDA and CDR2 SQIVND come from the germline V gene (reference sequence). V lost 6 bases and J lost 1; bases outside the gene matches: 7.

The V call is TRBV27, the J call TRBJ1-5; D is unclear. Germline loops: CDR1 MNHEY, CDR2 SMNVEV (reference sequence). V was cut by 8 bases and J by 7 bases, with 9 bases left in between. The CDR3 runs to 11 residues. The CDR3 DNA is TGTGCCAGCGGGTTCTCCCAGCCCCAGCATTTT. This encodes CASGFSQPQHF.